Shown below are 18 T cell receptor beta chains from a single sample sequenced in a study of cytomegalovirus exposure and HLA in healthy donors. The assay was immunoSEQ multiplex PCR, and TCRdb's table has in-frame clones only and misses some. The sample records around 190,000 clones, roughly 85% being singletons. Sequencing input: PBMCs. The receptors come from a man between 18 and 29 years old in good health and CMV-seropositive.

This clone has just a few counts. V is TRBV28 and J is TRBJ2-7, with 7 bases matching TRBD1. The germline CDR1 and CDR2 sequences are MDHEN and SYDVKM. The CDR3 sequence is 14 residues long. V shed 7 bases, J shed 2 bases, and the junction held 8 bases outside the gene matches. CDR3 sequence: CASKGAAATYEQYF. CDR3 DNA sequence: TGTGCCAGCAAGGGGGCGGCGGCAACCTACGAGCAGTACTTC.

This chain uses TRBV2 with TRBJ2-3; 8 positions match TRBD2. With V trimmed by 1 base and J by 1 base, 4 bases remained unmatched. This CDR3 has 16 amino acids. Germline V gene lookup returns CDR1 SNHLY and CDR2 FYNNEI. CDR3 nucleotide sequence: TGTGCCAGCAGTGAAGATCTTAGCGGGGGCACAGATACGCAGTATTTT. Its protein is CASSEDLSGGTDTQYF.

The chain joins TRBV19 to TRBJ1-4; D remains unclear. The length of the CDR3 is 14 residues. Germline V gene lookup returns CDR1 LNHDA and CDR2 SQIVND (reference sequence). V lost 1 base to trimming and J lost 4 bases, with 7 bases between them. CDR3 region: CASSIGRINEKLFF. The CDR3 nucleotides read TGTGCCAGTAGTATAGGGCGGATTAATGAAAAACTGTTTTTT.

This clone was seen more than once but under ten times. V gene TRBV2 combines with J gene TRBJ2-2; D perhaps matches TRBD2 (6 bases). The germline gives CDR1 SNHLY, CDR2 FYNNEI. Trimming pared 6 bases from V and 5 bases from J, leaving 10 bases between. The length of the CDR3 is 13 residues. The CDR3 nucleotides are TGTGCCAGCAGGCCGGAGGGAACCGGGGAGCTGTTTTTT. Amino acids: CASRPEGTGELFF.

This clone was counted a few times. The CDR3 DNA sequence: TGTGCCAGCAGCTTTGAGTGGACTGAAGCTTTCTTT. Encoded protein: CASSFEWTEAFF. This chain links TRBV5-6 with TRBJ1-1; D unclear. This CDR3 is 12 amino acids long. V lost 2 bases and J 5 bases, leaving 7 bases between the germline ends. The germline CDR1 and CDR2 sequences are SGHDT and YYEEEE.

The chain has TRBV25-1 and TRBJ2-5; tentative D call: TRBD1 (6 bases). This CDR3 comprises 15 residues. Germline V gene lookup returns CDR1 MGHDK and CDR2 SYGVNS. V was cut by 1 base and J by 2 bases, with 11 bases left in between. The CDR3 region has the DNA TGTGCCAGCAGTGAATCAGGGGACGGACAAGAGACCCAGTACTTC. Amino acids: CASSESGDGQETQYF.

Here the CDR3 reads CASSDYGAGAPDTQYF. For the CDR3, the DNA is TGTGCCAGCAGTGATTATGGAGCGGGAGCTCCAGATACGCAGTATTTT. J is TRBJ2-3 and V is TRBV6-1; 8 bases are shared with TRBD2. CDR1 MNHNS and CDR2 SASEGT come from the germline V gene. V was clipped by 3 bases and J by 4 bases; unmatched bases: 9. The CDR3 sequence is 16 residues long.

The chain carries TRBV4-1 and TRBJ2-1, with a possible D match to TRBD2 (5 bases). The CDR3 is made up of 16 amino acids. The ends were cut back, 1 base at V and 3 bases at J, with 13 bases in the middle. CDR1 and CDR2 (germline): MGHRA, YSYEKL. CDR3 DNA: TGCGCCAGCAGCCAAGCCTTGAGCGGTAGCTACAATGAGCAGTTCTTC. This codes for CASSQALSGSYNEQFF.

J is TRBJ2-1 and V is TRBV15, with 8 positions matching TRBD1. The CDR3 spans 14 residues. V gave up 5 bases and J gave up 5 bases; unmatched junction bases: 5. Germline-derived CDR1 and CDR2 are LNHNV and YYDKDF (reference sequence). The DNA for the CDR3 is TGTGCCACCAGCCCTCGGACAGGGCACAATGAGCAGTTCTTC. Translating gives CATSPRTGHNEQFF.

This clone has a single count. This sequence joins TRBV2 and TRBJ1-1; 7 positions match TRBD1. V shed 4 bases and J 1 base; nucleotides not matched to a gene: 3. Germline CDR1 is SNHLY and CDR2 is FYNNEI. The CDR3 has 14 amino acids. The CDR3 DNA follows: TGTGCCAGCAGTGCCAGACAGGGGAACACTGAAGCTTTCTTT. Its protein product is CASSARQGNTEAFF.

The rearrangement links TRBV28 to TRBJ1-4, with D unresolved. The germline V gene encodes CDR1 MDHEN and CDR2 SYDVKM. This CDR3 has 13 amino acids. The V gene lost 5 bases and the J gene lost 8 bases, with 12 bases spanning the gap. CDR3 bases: TGTGCCAGCAGTAGATCGGTCGAGGAAAAACTGTTTTTT. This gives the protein CASSRSVEEKLFF.

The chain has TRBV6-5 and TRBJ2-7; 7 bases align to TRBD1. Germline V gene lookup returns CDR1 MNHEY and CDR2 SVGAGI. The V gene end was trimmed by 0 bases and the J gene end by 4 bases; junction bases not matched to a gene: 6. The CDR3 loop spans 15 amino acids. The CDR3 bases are TGTGCCAGCAGTTACTCGAAGGGGGCGTTATACGAGCAGTACTTC. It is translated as CASSYSKGALYEQYF.

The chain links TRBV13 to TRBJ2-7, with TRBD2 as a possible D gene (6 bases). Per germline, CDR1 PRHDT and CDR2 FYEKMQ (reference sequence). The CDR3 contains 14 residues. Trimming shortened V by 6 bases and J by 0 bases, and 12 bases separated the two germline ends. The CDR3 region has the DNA TGTGCCAGCAGTAGGGCGGGGTTCTCCTACGAGCAGTACTTC. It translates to CASSRAGFSYEQYF.

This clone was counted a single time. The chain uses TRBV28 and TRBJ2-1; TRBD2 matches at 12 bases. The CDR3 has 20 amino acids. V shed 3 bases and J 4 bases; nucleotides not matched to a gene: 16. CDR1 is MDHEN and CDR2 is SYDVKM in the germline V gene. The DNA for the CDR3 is TGTGCCAGCAGTTTGGGAGTGACTAGCGGGAGACCCAACAGATACAATGAGCAGTTCTTC. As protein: CASSLGVTSGRPNRYNEQFF. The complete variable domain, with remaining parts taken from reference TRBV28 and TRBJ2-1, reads DVKVTQSSRYLVKRTGEKVFLECVQDMDHENMFWYRQDPGLGLRLIYFSYDVKMKEKGDIPEGYSVSREKKERFSLILESASTNQTSMYLCASSLGVTSGRPNRYNEQFFGPGTRLTVL.

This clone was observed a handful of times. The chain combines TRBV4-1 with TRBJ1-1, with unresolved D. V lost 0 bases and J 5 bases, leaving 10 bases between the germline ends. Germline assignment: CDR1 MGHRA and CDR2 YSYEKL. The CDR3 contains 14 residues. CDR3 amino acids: CASSQDNGGTEAFF. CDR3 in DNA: TGCGCCAGCAGCCAAGATAACGGCGGTACTGAAGCTTTCTTT.

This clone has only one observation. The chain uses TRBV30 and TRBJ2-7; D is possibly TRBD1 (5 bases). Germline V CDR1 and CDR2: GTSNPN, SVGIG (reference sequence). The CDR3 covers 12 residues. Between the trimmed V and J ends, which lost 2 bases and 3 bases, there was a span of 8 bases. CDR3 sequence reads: CAWSPQVYEQYF. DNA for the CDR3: TGTGCCTGGAGTCCACAGGTCTACGAGCAGTACTTC.

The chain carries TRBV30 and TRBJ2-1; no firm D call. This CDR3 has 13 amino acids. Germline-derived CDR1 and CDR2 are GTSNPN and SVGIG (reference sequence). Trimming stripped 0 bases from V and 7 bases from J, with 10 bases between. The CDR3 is CAWSVRGTNEQFF. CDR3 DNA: TGTGCCTGGAGTGTAAGAGGCACTAATGAGCAGTTCTTC.

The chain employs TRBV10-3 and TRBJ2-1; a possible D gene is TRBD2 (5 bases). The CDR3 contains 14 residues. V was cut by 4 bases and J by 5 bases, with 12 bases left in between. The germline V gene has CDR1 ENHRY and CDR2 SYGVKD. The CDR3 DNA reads TGTGCCATCAGTGTAAGTCCCGGGAACAATGAGCAGTTCTTC. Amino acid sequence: CAISVSPGNNEQFF.